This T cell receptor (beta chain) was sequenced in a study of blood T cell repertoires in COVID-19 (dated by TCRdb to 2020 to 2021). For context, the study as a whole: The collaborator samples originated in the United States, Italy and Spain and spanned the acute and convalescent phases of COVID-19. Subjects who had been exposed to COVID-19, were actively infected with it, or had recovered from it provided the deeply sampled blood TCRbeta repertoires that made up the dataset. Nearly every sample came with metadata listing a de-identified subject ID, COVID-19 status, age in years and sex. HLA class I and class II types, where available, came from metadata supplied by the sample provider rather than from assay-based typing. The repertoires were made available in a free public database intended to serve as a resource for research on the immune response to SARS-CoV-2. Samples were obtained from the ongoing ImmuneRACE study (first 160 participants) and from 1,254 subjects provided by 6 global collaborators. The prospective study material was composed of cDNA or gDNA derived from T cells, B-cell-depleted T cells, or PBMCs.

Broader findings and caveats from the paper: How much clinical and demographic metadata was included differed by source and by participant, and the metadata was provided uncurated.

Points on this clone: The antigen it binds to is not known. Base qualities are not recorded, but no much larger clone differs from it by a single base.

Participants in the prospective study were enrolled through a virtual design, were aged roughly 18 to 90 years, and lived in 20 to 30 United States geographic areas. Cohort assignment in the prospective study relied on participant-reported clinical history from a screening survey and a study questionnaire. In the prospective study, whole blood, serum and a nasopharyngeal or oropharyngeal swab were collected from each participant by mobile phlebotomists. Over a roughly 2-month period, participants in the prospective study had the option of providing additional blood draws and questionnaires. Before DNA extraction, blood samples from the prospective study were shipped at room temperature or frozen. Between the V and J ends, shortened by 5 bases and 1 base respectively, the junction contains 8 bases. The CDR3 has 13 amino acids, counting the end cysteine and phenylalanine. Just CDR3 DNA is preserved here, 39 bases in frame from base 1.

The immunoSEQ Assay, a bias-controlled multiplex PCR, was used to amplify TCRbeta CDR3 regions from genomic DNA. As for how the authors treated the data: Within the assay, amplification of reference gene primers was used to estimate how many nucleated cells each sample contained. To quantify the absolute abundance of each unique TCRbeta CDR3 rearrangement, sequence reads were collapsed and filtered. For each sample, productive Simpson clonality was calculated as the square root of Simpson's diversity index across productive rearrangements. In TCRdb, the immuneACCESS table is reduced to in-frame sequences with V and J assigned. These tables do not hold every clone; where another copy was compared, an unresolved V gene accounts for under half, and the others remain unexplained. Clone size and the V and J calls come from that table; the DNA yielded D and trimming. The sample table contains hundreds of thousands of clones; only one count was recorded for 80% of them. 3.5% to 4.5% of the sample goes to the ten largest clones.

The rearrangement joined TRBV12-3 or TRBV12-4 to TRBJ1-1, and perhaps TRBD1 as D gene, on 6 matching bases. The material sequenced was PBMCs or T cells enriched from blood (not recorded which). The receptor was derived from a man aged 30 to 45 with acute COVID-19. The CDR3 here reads CASSAQGNTEAFF. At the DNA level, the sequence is TGTGCCAGCAGTGCACAGGGGAACACTGAAGCTTTCTTT.